The sequence of this T cell receptor beta chain was determined in a study of technical replicates of blood from several donors. CDR1 is SGHNT and CDR2 is YYREEE in the germline V gene (reference sequence). V gave up 4 bases and J gave up 3 bases; unmatched junction bases: 8. This CDR3 is built from 16 residues. TCRdb keeps only in-frame clones here, not all; method: immunoSEQ multiplex PCR. The table includes more than 70,000 clones, about 97% detected once. Sequencing input: T cells isolated from PBMCs. The TCR comes from a human donor in good health. The chain carries TRBV5-4 and TRBJ1-1; 11 nucleotides agree with TRBD1. CDR3 loop: CASSIVPGQGDTEAFF. The CDR3 region has the DNA TGTGCCAGCAGCATCGTCCCGGGACAGGGGGACACTGAAGCTTTCTTT.